The 19 T cell receptor beta chains below were found in one sample sequenced in a study of T cell responses to AZD1222 COVID-19 vaccine. The repertoire was sequenced with immunoSEQ multiplex PCR; TCRdb's copy has only in-frame clones and lacks some. The repertoire consists of 120,000 or so clones, with around 85% occurring once and the leading ten covering about 1.5%. Specimen: peripheral blood, collected on day 0 of AZD1222 vaccination. These receptors came from an adult in good health.

This clone was observed a handful of times. The rearrangement uses TRBV6-5 and TRBJ1-1; tentatively, D is TRBD1 (5 bases). V was pared by 7 bases and J by 0 bases, with 12 bases between. The CDR3 runs to 14 residues. Germline V gene data show CDR1 as MNHEY and CDR2 as SVGAGI. The CDR3: CASKIGAVNTEAFF. The CDR3 region has the DNA TGTGCCAGCAAGATCGGGGCCGTGAACACTGAAGCTTTCTTT.

The rearrangement joins TRBV6-1 to TRBJ1-6; 7 nucleotides line up with TRBD1. Germline CDR1 and CDR2: MNHNS and SASEGT. There are 15 residues in the CDR3. Losses at the gene ends were 2 bases for V and 10 bases for J; bases not matched to a gene: 8. Written as DNA, the CDR3 is TGTGCCAGCAGTGAATCATACAGGGGCGGATCACCCCTCCACTTT. Encoded protein: CASSESYRGGSPLHF.

The rearrangement joins TRBV27 to TRBJ2-7; the match to TRBD1 covers 9 bases. Per germline, CDR1 MNHEY and CDR2 SMNVEV (reference sequence). With 6 bases clipped from V and 7 bases from J, the junction kept 4 bases outside the gene matches. The CDR3 covers 12 residues. The CDR3 loop reads CASRQGAEEQYF. The CDR3 DNA reads as TGTGCCAGCAGACAGGGGGCGGAGGAGCAGTACTTC.

The CDR3 nucleotides read TGTGCCAGCTCGTCTAGCGGGGGGGCAAATGAGCAGTTCTTC. Its protein is CASSSSGGANEQFF. The chain carries TRBV9 and TRBJ2-1, with 12 bases identical to TRBD2. With V trimmed by 7 bases and J by 7 bases, 6 bases remained unmatched. The CDR3 spans 14 residues. CDR1 and CDR2 (germline): SGDLS, YYNGEE.

This clone was recorded once. The chain combines TRBV21-1 with TRBJ2-3. TRBV21-1 is described as a pseudogene. The CDR3 covers 10 residues. CDR3: CASSIASRYF. CDR3 in DNA: TGTGCCAGCAGCATCGCCTCCCGGTATTTT.

The gene calls are TRBV27 and TRBJ2-7; D perhaps matches TRBD1 (6 bases). This CDR3 has 15 residues. Trimming took 3 bases from V and 4 from J, leaving 16 bases between them. CDR1 MNHEY and CDR2 SMNVEV come from the germline V gene (reference sequence). CDR3 protein: CASSLVWGHHYEQYF. The DNA of the CDR3 is TGTGCCAGCAGTTTGGTCTGGGGACACCATTACGAGCAGTACTTC.

The chain joins TRBV4-3 to TRBJ2-7; D is undetermined. V shed 1 base and J shed 5 bases, with 15 bases lying between them. In germline, CDR1 is LGHNA, CDR2 YSLEER. This CDR3 comprises 15 residues. The chain's CDR3 is CASSQASGPMNEQYF. The CDR3 DNA sequence: TGCGCCAGCAGCCAAGCGTCGGGCCCGATGAACGAGCAGTACTTC.

The CDR3 nucleotides are TGTGCCAGCAGCTTAGTATTTCCGGTGGCGAACACTGAAGCTTTCTTT. As protein: CASSLVFPVANTEAFF. V usage is TRBV7-2 and J usage is TRBJ1-1; D is undetermined. V was cut by 1 base and J by 1 base, with 13 bases left in between. This CDR3 has 16 residues. Germline V gives CDR1 SGHTA, CDR2 FQGNSA.

This chain uses TRBV5-1 with TRBJ1-1; TRBD1 agrees at 8 bases. After removal of 0 bases from V and 6 bases from J, the junction contained 10 bases not matched to a gene. CDR1 and CDR2 from the germline V gene are SGHRS and YFSETQ. The CDR3 loop spans 16 amino acids. Here the CDR3 reads CASSLAPRTGKPEAFF. The CDR3 region has the DNA TGCGCCAGCAGCTTGGCCCCCCGGACAGGGAAACCTGAAGCTTTCTTT.

V usage is TRBV3-1 (or the pseudogene TRBV3-2) and J usage is TRBJ2-2; D is undetermined. The CDR3 runs 15 residues. V shed 2 bases and J shed 8 bases, with 15 bases lying between them. In germline, CDR1 is LGHDT, CDR2 YNNKEL (reference sequence). In DNA form, the CDR3 reads TGTGCCAGCAGCCAAAGGCCGCGGAATGGTGGGGAGCTGTTTTTT. Residues: CASSQRPRNGGELFF.

The rearrangement uses TRBV24-1 and TRBJ2-1, with 14 bases matching TRBD2. V shed 4 bases, J shed 2 bases, and the junction held 9 bases outside the gene matches. Germline V gene data show CDR1 as KGHDR and CDR2 as SFDVKD. The CDR3 sequence is 19 residues long. The CDR3 nucleotides read TGTGCCACCAGTGACCGGACTAGCGGGAGGTTCAGGACCTACAATGAGCAGTTCTTC. It is translated as CATSDRTSGRFRTYNEQFF.

The chain recombines TRBV18 with TRBJ2-7; D might be TRBD1 or TRBD2, each matching 5 bases. This CDR3 has 14 residues. Germline CDR1 KGHSH, CDR2 LQKENI. Trimming left V 5 bases short and J 4 bases short, with 15 bases between. CDR3 sequence (DNA): TGTGCCAGCTCAACCCGGGGCAAGGAGTACGAGCAGTACTTC. It is translated as CASSTRGKEYEQYF.

The V and J genes are TRBV4-3 and TRBJ2-3, with a tentative D call TRBD2 (6 bases). The germline CDR1 and CDR2 sequences are LGHNA and YSLEER. This CDR3 region has 15 residues. Trimming shortened V by 4 bases and J by 2 bases, and 13 bases separated the two germline ends. For the CDR3, the DNA is TGCGCCAGCAGCCGTCTACTAGCTAACACAGATACGCAGTATTTT. It specifies CASSRLLANTDTQYF.

The chain uses TRBV3-1 (or the pseudogene TRBV3-2) and TRBJ1-4; D ambiguous. The CDR3 is 16 amino acids. The V end was cut by 7 bases, the J end by 5 bases, with 20 bases between. Germline lookup yields CDR1 LGHDT and CDR2 YNNKEL (reference sequence). CDR3 DNA sequence: TGTGCCAGCATGTTATCTGGCTTTAGTGGAAATGAAAAACTGTTTTTT. It encodes CASMLSGFSGNEKLFF.

The chain joins TRBV5-1 to TRBJ2-7; D not resolved. Germline CDR1 reads SGHRS; CDR2 reads YFSETQ. The CDR3 has 14 residues. V lost 1 base and J 2 bases, leaving 10 bases between the germline ends. CDR3 sequence (DNA): TGCGCCAGCAGCTTGATTGGGGAACCCTACGAGCAGTACTTC. This codes for CASSLIGEPYEQYF.

This clone was found many times. The chain couples TRBV24-1 to TRBJ2-3; 10 positions agree with TRBD2. Trimming at V came to 2 bases and at J to 1 base, leaving 5 bases not matched to a gene. This CDR3 has 17 amino acids. CDR1 and CDR2 from the germline V gene are KGHDR and SFDVKD. CDR3 loop: CATSDSRLAGRTDTQYF. CDR3 nucleotides: TGTGCCACCAGTGATTCCCGACTAGCGGGCCGCACAGATACGCAGTATTTT.

The J gene is TRBJ1-2, the V gene TRBV7-2, with 10 bases that match TRBD1. The V and J ends lost 1 base and 8 bases, in that order; junction bases with no gene match: 7. The V gene's germline CDR1 is SGHTA and CDR2 FQGNSA. The CDR3 consists of 15 residues. Written as DNA, the CDR3 is TGTGCCAGCAGCTTAGGAGGGACAGGGGCGAAGGGCTACACCTTC. Protein: CASSLGGTGAKGYTF.

The chain combines TRBV27 with TRBJ2-3; TRBD1 or TRBD2 may be the D gene (5 bases each). V was clipped by 7 bases and J by 5 bases, with 10 bases between them. The CDR3 sequence is 12 residues long. Looked up from germline, CDR1 is MNHEY and CDR2 is SMNVEV (reference sequence). CDR3 sequence: CASNGGGDTQYF. In DNA, the CDR3 is TGTGCCAGCAATGGTGGGGGAGATACGCAGTATTTT.

The chain carries TRBV12-3 or TRBV12-4 and TRBJ2-2; D uncertain. Trimming removed 3 bases at V and 1 base at J, with 0 bases between. The CDR3 is 12 residues long. CDR3 DNA sequence: TGTGCCAGCAGTTTGAACACCGGGGAGCTGTTTTTT. It specifies CASSLNTGELFF.